A selection of T cell receptor beta chains follows, all from one sample in a study of molecular identifiers for immune sequencing clone quantification. Via MiXCR, TCRdb re-called the PCR reads, giving one row per CDR3 protein. Here the sample spans over 600,000 distinct CDR3 sequences, roughly 21% being singletons. The specimen sequenced was naive CD8+ T cells from blood, with Jurkat cell RNA spiked in. These receptors were obtained from a human donor in good health. Some libraries in this study had Jurkat cell RNA spiked in. Each CDR3 is given with its conserved first and last residue. A D gene is named only where the DNA matches it firmly. Size is omitted from some rows. Given values are once, few, many or a class for expanded clones.

clone size	V gene	D gene	J gene	CDR3 DNA	CDR3 protein
NA	TRBV11-1	NA	TRBJ2-7	TGTGCCAGCAGCCGCGGTGCGAGGGAGATTTACGAGCAGTACTTC	CASSRGAREIYEQYF
many	TRBV5-1	TRBD1	TRBJ2-7	TGCGCCAGCAGCTTCTCCCGGGACAGACCCTACGAGCAGTACTTC	CASSFSRDRPYEQYF
NA	TRBV12-3/TRBV12-4	TRBD1	TRBJ2-1	TGTGCCAGCAGTTTACCAATTGGGACAGACAATGAGCAGTTCTTC	CASSLPIGTDNEQFF
many	TRBV2	NA	TRBJ2-7	TGTGCCAGCAGCACCGGGGCCCCTGAGCAGTACTTC	CASSTGAPEQYF
many	TRBV5-8	NA	TRBJ1-1	TGTGCCAGCAGCTTGCTAGTAGGAATCACTGAAGCTTTCTTT	CASSLLVGITEAFF
NA	TRBV24-1	NA	TRBJ2-7	TGTGCCACCCGGAACGAGCAGTACTTC	CATRNEQYF
many	TRBV6-1	TRBD1	TRBJ2-2	TGTGCCAGCAGTCAGAACAGGGGCCCCACCGGGGAGCTGTTTTTT	CASSQNRGPTGELFF
NA	TRBV6-5	TRBD2	TRBJ2-2	TGTGCCAGCAGCATCCGGACTAGCGGGAGATCTTACACCGGGGAGCTGTTTTTT	CASSIRTSGRSYTGELFF
NA	TRBV27	NA	TRBJ2-7	TGTGCCAGCAGTTTATCAAACCAGGGTAACGAGCAGTACTTC	CASSLSNQGNEQYF
NA	TRBV24-1	NA	TRBJ2-3	TGTGCCACCAGTGGGGTAGGAACAGATGCGCAGTATTTT	CATSGVGTDAQYF
NA	TRBV7-3	NA	TRBJ1-5	TGTGCCAGCAGCGCGTGGAGAACTCGGCCCCAGCATTTT	CASSAWRTRPQHF
many	TRBV6-6	NA	TRBJ2-3	TGTGCCAGCAACCTAGGGGCAGCAGATACGCAGTATTTT	CASNLGAADTQYF
many	TRBV4-3	NA	TRBJ2-5	TGCGCCAGCAGCCAAGATTGGTTCGGGGGACAGGAGACCCAGTACTTC	CASSQDWFGGQETQYF
many	TRBV9	TRBD2	TRBJ2-5	TGTGCCAGCAGCTCCGGGAGGATGCAAGAGACCCAGTACTTC	CASSSGRMQETQYF
many	TRBV19	TRBD1	TRBJ2-7	TGTGCCAGTAGACACCGGGACAGTGCGACCTACGAGCAGTACTTC	CASRHRDSATYEQYF
many	TRBV5-6	NA	TRBJ1-3	TGTGCCAGCAGCTTGGGGGGCTGGAGCTCTGGAAACACCATATATTTT	CASSLGGWSSGNTIYF
few	TRBV12-3/TRBV12-4	NA	TRBJ2-2	TGTGCCAGCAGTTTGGATGGAGGAGGCGGGGAGCTGTTTTTT	CASSLDGGGGELFF
many	TRBV4-1	NA	TRBJ1-4	TGCGCCAGCAGCCAAGTCATGGAACAGGGCGATGAAAAACTGTTTTTT	CASSQVMEQGDEKLFF
many	TRBV6-6	TRBD1	TRBJ1-2	TGTGCCAGCAGTAACGAATGGTGGGGGACAGGGGACCCCCTGCCGTATGGCTACACCTTC	CASSNEWWGTGDPLPYGYTF